This T cell receptor beta chain was documented in a study of shared clonotypes between healthy human individuals. Broader study findings: Sampling used blood alone; tissue repertoires probably differ. Between four donors, naive CD4 clonotypes were shared at a level of about 5%.

In the authors' workflow: Because ImmunoSEQ provided only junction sequences with no quality scores, the filtering differed. Measured with immunoSEQ multiplex PCR; TCRdb has only the in-frame clones, and not every one. Clone size and V and J calls were adopted from that table, with D and trimming inferred from the DNA. The sample has some 1.5 million clones, roughly 98% seen once. For this clone: Its antigen remains unidentified.

Negatively enriched CD4+ T cells were divided by CD45RA into naive and memory. The CDR3 totals 13 residues. With 0 bases removed from V and 3 bases from J, the gap between germline ends came to 6 bases. Germline-derived CDR1 and CDR2 are MNHNS and SASEGT. The chain is built from TRBV6-1 and TRBJ2-7; perhaps TRBD1 as D (5 bases). The sequence was collected from a man aged 25 to 40 in good health. The sequenced sample was naive CD4+ T cells sorted from blood. The subset is: CD45RA+ positively selected. The CDR3 spells CASSEADSYEQYF. DNA for the CDR3: TGTGCCAGCAGTGAAGCCGACAGCTACGAGCAGTACTTC.